This record covers a single T cell receptor (beta chain). This clonotype has a handful of counts. Its recognized antigen is unknown. Base qualities were left out, and no much larger clone turns up one base away. This sample is part of a study of blood T cells in healthy people across ages (dated by TCRdb to between 2014 and 2016). For the wider study: In model experiments, template switching captured roughly one uniquely barcoded TCR beta cDNA molecule for every two T cells. The study measured age-related changes in TCR beta repertoire diversity using deep sequencing normalized with unique cDNA molecular identifiers. Four age groups were formed from the donors: young (average 16 years), middle-aged (just under 40), aged (more than 55) and long-lived (around 82). To avoid experimental bias, donors of different ages were spread randomly across the sequencing lanes. The study analyzed two additional independent replicas of 1 million unique cDNA reads from the same blood draw for two donors, one aged 18 to 29 and one aged 80 or older.

The junction carries 9 bases between V and J, which are trimmed by 6 bases and 3 bases respectively. CDR1 and CDR2, per the germline V gene, are WSHSY and SAAADI. Its CDR3 holds 12 amino acids, cysteine through phenylalanine. This entry keeps only the CDR3 DNA: 36 bases, framed from base 1. Library method: 5' RACE. This sample was sequenced with an Illumina HiSeq 2500. The second PCR ran for roughly 7 to 12 cycles and used a J-beta primer mix along with a sample-barcoded 5' primer. Each TCR beta cDNA molecule received a unique molecular identifier from a template-switch 5' adaptor carrying 12 random nucleotides. Each sample yielded at least 2.5 million CDR3-containing paired-end reads. First-strand cDNA was synthesized from all RNA with the Mint cDNA synthesis kit, primed by a TRBC-specific oligonucleotide. Following uracil-DNA glycosylase treatment, a first 18-cycle PCR with universal primers M1SS and BC2_uni_R was performed on all cDNA. On the study's bioinformatics: For normalization, 1 million high-quality reads were randomly selected from each sample, with every read carrying a distinct molecular identifier. Reads with shared molecular identifiers were discarded instead of being binned into consensus sequences. MiTCR, run with a Q25 quality threshold and the strictest error-elimination algorithm, handled CDR3 identification, clonotype clustering and error correction. A nonparametric unseen species model with Euler transformation was used to estimate lower-bound total TCR beta diversity. TCRdb reanalyzed the raw reads on its own, using fastp at Q25 for trimming and MiXCR for clone calling, and kept in-frame beta chains. Each CDR3 protein gets just one entry, which takes the most common genes and DNA from the rows behind it. These V and J calls derive from TCRdb rather than the authors' analysis. The sample table lists some 290,000 distinct CDR3 sequences, 25% to 30% of them with a count of one. Of the sample, 25% to 30% is held by the ten largest clones.

General conclusions and limits of the study: Estimates of total diversity from one million sequenced T cells were regarded as lower bounds and underestimates. Because profiling used bulk unsorted PBMCs, naive and antigen-experienced compartments could not be compared conclusively. Compared with the aged group, more naive CD4+ T cells, fewer expanded clones and increased TCR diversity were shown by the long-lived group, suggesting age selection. Because donor CMV infection status was unknown, age-related changes in expanded clonotypes were potentially confounded. Observed TCR beta diversity per million T cells fell roughly linearly with age, and a significant reduction was already apparent by age around 40. There was a strong correlation between observed TCR beta diversity and the percentage of naive T cells measured by flow cytometry.

The donors were 40 or so Caucasian individuals from Russia, aged about 6 to 95 years, who were systemically healthy. About 9.6 milliliters of peripheral blood were collected from each donor into EDTA-treated Vacutainer tubes. Ficoll-Paque density-gradient centrifugation was used to isolate PBMCs, with at least 6.5 million per sample. Trizol reagent was used to extract total RNA from PBMCs, with at least 6 micrograms per sample. For every donor, flow cytometry on a PBMC aliquot measured the percentage of naive CD45RAhigh/CD27high T cells. This chain joins TRBV10-2 to TRBJ2-7, with the D gene not clear enough to name. Sequenced input: blood. This TCR was sampled from a woman in her 70s in good health. The encoded CDR3 is CASSRYFYEQYF. The bases read TGCGCCAGCAGCAGGTATTTCTACGAGCAGTACTTC.